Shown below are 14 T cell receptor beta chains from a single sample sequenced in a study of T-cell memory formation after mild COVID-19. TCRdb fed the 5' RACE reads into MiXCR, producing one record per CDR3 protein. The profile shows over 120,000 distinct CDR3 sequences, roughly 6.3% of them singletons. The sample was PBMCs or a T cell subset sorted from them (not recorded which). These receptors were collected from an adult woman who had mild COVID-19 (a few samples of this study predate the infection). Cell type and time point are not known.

CDR3 DNA: TGTGCCACCACCGGGGTGGCAGACTATGGCTACACCTTC. It encodes CATTGVADYGYTF. V is TRBV10-3 and J is TRBJ1-2, with D unclear. This CDR3 region has 13 residues. Trimming took off 10 bases at V and 3 bases at J, with 15 bases between the two ends. Germline V gene lookup returns CDR1 ENHRY and CDR2 SYGVKD.

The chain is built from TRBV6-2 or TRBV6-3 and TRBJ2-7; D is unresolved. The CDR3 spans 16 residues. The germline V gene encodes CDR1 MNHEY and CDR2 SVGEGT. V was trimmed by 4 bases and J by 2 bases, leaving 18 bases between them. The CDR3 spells CASSFTRPGNTYEQYF. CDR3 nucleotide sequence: TGTGCCAGCAGTTTTACTCGGCCCGGAAATACCTACGAGCAGTACTTC.

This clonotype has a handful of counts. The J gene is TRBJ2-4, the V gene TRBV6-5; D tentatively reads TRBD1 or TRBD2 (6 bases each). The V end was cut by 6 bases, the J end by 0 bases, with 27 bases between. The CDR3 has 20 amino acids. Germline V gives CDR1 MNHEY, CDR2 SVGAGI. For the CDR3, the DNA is TGTGCCAGCAGCCCCTTCCCCTACGGGGGCACAAGACTAGCCAAAAACATTCAGTACTTC. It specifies CASSPFPYGGTRLAKNIQYF.

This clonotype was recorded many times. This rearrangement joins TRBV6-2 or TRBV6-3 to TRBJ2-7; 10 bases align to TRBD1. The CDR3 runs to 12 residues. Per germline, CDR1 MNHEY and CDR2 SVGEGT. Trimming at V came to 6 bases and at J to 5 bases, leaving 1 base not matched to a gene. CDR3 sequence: CASRTGGHEQYF. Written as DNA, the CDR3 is TGTGCCAGCAGGACAGGGGGCCACGAGCAGTACTTC.

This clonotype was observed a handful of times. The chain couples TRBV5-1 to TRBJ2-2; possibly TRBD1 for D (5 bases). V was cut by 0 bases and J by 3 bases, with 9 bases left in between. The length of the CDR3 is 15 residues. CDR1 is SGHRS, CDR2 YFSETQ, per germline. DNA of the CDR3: TGCGCCAGCAGCTTGGGGGGCTTGTACACCGGGGAGCTGTTTTTT. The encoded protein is CASSLGGLYTGELFF.

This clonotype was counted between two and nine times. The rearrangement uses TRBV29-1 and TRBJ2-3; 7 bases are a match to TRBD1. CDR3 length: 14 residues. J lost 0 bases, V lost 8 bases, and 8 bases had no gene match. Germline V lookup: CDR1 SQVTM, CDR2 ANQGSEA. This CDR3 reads CSFARDSSTDTQYF. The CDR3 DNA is TGCAGCTTTGCCCGGGACAGCAGCACAGATACGCAGTATTTT.

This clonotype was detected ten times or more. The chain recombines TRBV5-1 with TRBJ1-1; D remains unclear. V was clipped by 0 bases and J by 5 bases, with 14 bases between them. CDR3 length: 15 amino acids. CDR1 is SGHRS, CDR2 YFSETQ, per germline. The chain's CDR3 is CASSLEVRGVTEAFF. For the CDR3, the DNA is TGCGCCAGCAGCTTGGAAGTTCGGGGTGTAACTGAAGCTTTCTTT.

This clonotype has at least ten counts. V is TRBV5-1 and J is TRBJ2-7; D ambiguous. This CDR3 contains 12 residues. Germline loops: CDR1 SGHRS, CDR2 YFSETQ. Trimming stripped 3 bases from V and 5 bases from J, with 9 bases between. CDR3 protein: CASSSDWNEQYF. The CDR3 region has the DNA TGCGCCAGCAGCTCTGACTGGAACGAGCAGTACTTC.

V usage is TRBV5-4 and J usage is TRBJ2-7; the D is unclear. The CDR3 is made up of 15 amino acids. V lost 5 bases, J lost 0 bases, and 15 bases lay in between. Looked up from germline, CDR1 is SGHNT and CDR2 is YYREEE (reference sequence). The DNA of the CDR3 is TGTGCCAGCAGTCAACCCAGAAAAGACTCCTACGAGCAGTACTTC. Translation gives CASSQPRKDSYEQYF.

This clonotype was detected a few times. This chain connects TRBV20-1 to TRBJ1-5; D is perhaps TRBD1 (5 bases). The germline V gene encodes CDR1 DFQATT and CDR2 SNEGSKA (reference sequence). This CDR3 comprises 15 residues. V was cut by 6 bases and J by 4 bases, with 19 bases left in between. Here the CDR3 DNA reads TGCAGTGCCCTCCGGGGCCAGGGTGGAAATCAGCCCCAGCATTTT. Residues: CSALRGQGGNQPQHF.

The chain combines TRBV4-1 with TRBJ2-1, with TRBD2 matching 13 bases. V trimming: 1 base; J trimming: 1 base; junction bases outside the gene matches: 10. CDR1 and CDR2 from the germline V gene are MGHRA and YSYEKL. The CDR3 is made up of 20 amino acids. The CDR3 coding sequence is TGCGCCAGCAGCCAAGTGAAATTACTAGCGGGGGGGCGATCCTACAATGAGCAGTTCTTC. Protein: CASSQVKLLAGGRSYNEQFF.

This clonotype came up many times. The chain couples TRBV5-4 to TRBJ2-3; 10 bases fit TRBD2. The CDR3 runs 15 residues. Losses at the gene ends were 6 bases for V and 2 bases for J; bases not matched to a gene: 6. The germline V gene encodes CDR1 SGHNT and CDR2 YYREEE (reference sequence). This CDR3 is CASKSGRADTDTQYF. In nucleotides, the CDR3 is TGTGCCAGCAAGAGCGGGAGGGCCGACACAGATACGCAGTATTTT.

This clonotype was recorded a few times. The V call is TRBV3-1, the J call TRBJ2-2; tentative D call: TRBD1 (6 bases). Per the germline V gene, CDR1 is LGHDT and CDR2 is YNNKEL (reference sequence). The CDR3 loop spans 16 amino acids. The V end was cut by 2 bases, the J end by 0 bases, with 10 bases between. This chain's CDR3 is CASSQTTGANTGELFF. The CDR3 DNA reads TGTGCCAGCAGCCAAACGACAGGTGCGAACACCGGGGAGCTGTTTTTT.

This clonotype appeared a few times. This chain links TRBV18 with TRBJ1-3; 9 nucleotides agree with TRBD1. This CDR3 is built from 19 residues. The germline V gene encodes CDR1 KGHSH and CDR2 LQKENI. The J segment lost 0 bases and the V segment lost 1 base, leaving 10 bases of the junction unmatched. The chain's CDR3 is CASSPLLSGQGRSGNTIYF. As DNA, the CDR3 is TGTGCCAGCTCACCACTTTTAAGCGGACAGGGGCGCTCTGGAAACACCATATATTTT.